Each of the 23 T cell receptor beta chains below was sequenced from the same sample in a study of human T cells and chemical hapten exposure. As to time point: patch test 2, 6 weeks after DPC sensitization. The treatment: therapeutic diphenylcyclopropenone sensitization with weekly scalp DPC. TCRdb re-analysed the RACE reads in MiXCR, keeping a single row per CDR3 protein. The sample records a few hundred thousand distinct CDR3 sequences, about 6% being singletons. This specimen consisted of whole blood, obtained in connection with sensitization to the hapten diphenylcyclopropenone (DPC). These receptors originate from a woman under 30 with alopecia areata. Some clones in this sample may be carry-over from other donors' samples.

This clonotype was detected many times. The chain uses TRBV5-4 and TRBJ2-5, with D uncertain. V was cut by 4 bases and J by 4 bases, with 8 bases left in between. Germline V gene data show CDR1 as SGHNT and CDR2 as YYREEE (reference sequence). This CDR3 comprises 12 residues. CDR3 nucleotides: TGTGCCAGCAGCATGCCCCCAGAGACCCAGTACTTC. Protein: CASSMPPETQYF. Based on the CDR3 plus reference TRBV5-4 and TRBJ2-5, the full variable domain is ETGVTQSPTHLIKTRGQQVTLRCSSQSGHNTVSWYQQALGQGPQFIFQYYREEENGRGNFPPRFSGLQFPNYSSELNVNALELDDSALYLCASSMPPETQYFGPGTRLLVL.

This chain uses TRBV7-9 with TRBJ2-7, with 7 positions matching TRBD1. Germline V gene sequence: CDR1 SEHNR, CDR2 FQNEAQ (reference sequence). The CDR3 sequence is 14 residues long. J was trimmed by 4 bases and V by 0 bases; bases with no gene match: 3. Here the CDR3 reads CASSLALQGYEQYF. The CDR3, as DNA: TGTGCCAGCAGCTTAGCTTTACAGGGGTACGAGCAGTACTTC.

V and J are TRBV10-2 and TRBJ2-4; no definite D call. V gave up 0 bases and J gave up 0 bases, with 9 bases separating them. The CDR3 runs 16 residues. Germline loops: CDR1 WSHSY, CDR2 SAAADI. CDR3 coding DNA: TGCGCCAGCAGTGAGTCGTTAGATCTAGCCAAAAACATTCAGTACTTC. Encoded protein: CASSESLDLAKNIQYF.

This clonotype was seen a handful of times. The genes are TRBV29-1 and TRBJ2-1; 8 nucleotides line up with TRBD2. The CDR3 is 13 residues long. The V gene end was trimmed by 4 bases and the J gene end by 2 bases; junction bases not matched to a gene: 1. Germline lookup yields CDR1 SQVTM and CDR2 ANQGSEA. The CDR3 protein is CSVVAGPYNEQFF. The CDR3 DNA reads as TGCAGCGTTGTAGCGGGGCCCTACAATGAGCAGTTCTTC.

The table lists this clonotype with a few counts. It may be a read error: a sequence one base away is much more abundant. The rearrangement uses TRBV20-1 and TRBJ2-3; no firm D call. The DNA matches TRBJ1-5 better at its end, which makes the J call doubtful. Germline CDR1 and CDR2: DFQATT and SNEGSKA (reference sequence). The CDR3 contains 11 residues. CDR3 bases: TGCAGTGGCCAAATCACAGATACGCAGCATTTT. Translation: CSGQITDTQHF.

This clonotype was seen a few times. CDR3: CSVEDGSSTGELFF. In nucleotides, the CDR3 is TGCAGCGTTGAAGACGGGTCTAGCACCGGGGAGCTGTTTTTT. The rearrangement joins TRBV29-1 to TRBJ2-2; no clear D gene. The CDR3 has 14 residues. Per the germline V gene, CDR1 is SQVTM and CDR2 is ANQGSEA. Trimming cost V 0 bases and J 4 bases, with 9 bases left between them.

This clonotype was counted only a few times. This rearrangement joins TRBV6-2 or TRBV6-3 to TRBJ2-3; 12 nucleotides line up with TRBD2. The CDR3 has 17 residues. V lost 0 bases and J lost 3; bases outside the gene matches: 4. Germline V gene sequence: CDR1 MNHEY, CDR2 SVGEGT. In DNA, the CDR3 is TGTGCCAGCAGTTACTCCGGACTAGCGGGGATTACAGATACGCAGTATTTT. Translation gives CASSYSGLAGITDTQYF.

V and J are TRBV4-1 and TRBJ2-7; TRBD1 is a possible D gene (5 bases). Trimming cost V 1 base and J 2 bases, with 12 bases left between them. The CDR3 is 15 residues long. From germline, CDR1 is MGHRA and CDR2 YSYEKL. CDR3 nucleotide sequence: TGCGCCAGCAGCCAAGGGGGCACGGGCACCTACGAGCAGTACTTC. The encoded protein is CASSQGGTGTYEQYF.

This clonotype was counted at least ten times. The gene calls are TRBV6-2 or TRBV6-3 and TRBJ1-1, with a possible D match to TRBD1 (5 bases). V was cut by 7 bases and J by 6 bases, with 9 bases left in between. Germline CDR1 reads MNHEY; CDR2 reads SVGEGT. The CDR3 sequence is 11 residues long. The CDR3 sequence: CASTSRAEAFF. The CDR3 DNA reads TGTGCCAGCACCTCCAGGGCTGAAGCTTTCTTT.

This clonotype was counted between two and nine times. The chain carries TRBV24-1 and TRBJ2-1, with TRBD1 identical over 11 bases. V was pared by 1 base and J by 8 bases, with 6 bases of the junction left unmatched. Germline CDR1 is KGHDR and CDR2 is SFDVKD. The CDR3 runs to 16 residues. CDR3 in DNA: TGTGCCACCAGTGATTTCCGGGACAGGGGGGGGGATGAGCAGTTCTTC. Translated, it gives CATSDFRDRGGDEQFF.

This clonotype was counted many times. V usage is TRBV7-9 and J usage is TRBJ2-7; weak D call: TRBD2 (5 bases). V was shortened by 1 base and J by 1 base, with 8 bases between the two germline ends. Germline V gene data show CDR1 as SEHNR and CDR2 as FQNEAQ (reference sequence). The CDR3 is made up of 14 amino acids. The CDR3 protein is CASSLDRGSYEQYF. CDR3 nucleotides: TGTGCCAGCAGCTTAGATCGGGGTTCCTACGAGCAGTACTTC.

This clonotype was counted between two and nine times. The rearrangement joins TRBV18 to TRBJ2-1; possible D gene TRBD1, 6 bases. This CDR3 is 15 amino acids long. V was clipped by 1 base and J by 9 bases, with 16 bases between them. Germline CDR1 and CDR2: KGHSH and LQKENI. The CDR3 sequence is CASSPLRQADTEQFF. CDR3 DNA: TGTGCCAGCTCACCACTCCGACAGGCTGATACTGAGCAGTTCTTC.

This clonotype has only a few counts. This chain connects TRBV5-1 to TRBJ1-6, with 11 bases aligning to TRBD1. CDR1 is SGHRS and CDR2 is YFSETQ in the germline V gene. J was trimmed by 3 bases and V by 4 bases; bases with no gene match: 15. The CDR3 sequence is 20 residues long. CDR3 DNA: TGCGCCAGCAGCCCTACCGGGACAGGGGGTACGCAAAACTATAATTCACCCCTCCACTTT. It specifies CASSPTGTGGTQNYNSPLHF.

Only a few counts were recorded for this clonotype. This chain connects TRBV4-2 to TRBJ2-2; TRBD2 matches at 10 bases. The CDR3 is made up of 15 amino acids. With 0 bases clipped from V and 7 bases from J, the junction kept 2 bases outside the gene matches. Per the germline V gene, CDR1 is LGHNA and CDR2 is YNFKEQ. CDR3 sequence reads: CASSQDLAGDGELFF. CDR3 sequence (DNA): TGTGCCAGCAGCCAAGACCTAGCGGGGGACGGGGAGCTGTTTTTT.

This clonotype was counted between two and nine times. The chain carries TRBV4-1 and TRBJ2-5; D may be TRBD2 (5 bases). CDR1 is MGHRA and CDR2 is YSYEKL in the germline V gene. CDR3 size: 17 residues. The V gene lost 4 bases and the J gene lost 0 bases, with 18 bases spanning the gap. This chain's CDR3 is CASSRGRMTEYQETQYF. Here the CDR3 DNA reads TGCGCCAGCAGCCGAGGGAGAATGACTGAGTACCAAGAGACCCAGTACTTC.

In its sample, this clonotype was seen many times. The chain uses TRBV11-1 and TRBJ1-1; tentatively, D is TRBD1 (6 bases). V was shortened by 3 bases and J by 6 bases, with 14 bases between the two germline ends. The CDR3 totals 14 residues. Germline V gene lookup returns CDR1 SGHAT and CDR2 FQDESV (reference sequence). CDR3 coding DNA: TGTGCCAGCAGCTTGGGGGCAGTTGTTCCTGAAGCTTTCTTT. Its translation is CASSLGAVVPEAFF.

In its sample, this clonotype was seen many times. The chain combines TRBV29-1 with TRBJ1-5; TRBD1 aligns across 7 bases. The germline V gene encodes CDR1 SQVTM and CDR2 ANQGSEA. The ends lost 4 bases at V and 6 bases at J; junction bases unmatched: 6. CDR3 size: 13 residues. The CDR3 loop is CSVVTGVGQPQHF. CDR3 sequence (DNA): TGCAGCGTTGTTACAGGGGTGGGTCAGCCCCAGCATTTT. Filled out from reference TRBV29-1 and TRBJ1-5, the complete variable domain reads SAVISQKPSRDICQRGTSLTIQCQVDSQVTMMFWYRQQPGQSLTLIATANQGSEATYESGFVIDKFPISRPNLTFSTLTVSNMSPEDSSIYLCSVVTGVGQPQHFGDGTRLSIL.

This clonotype was recorded a few times. The chain uses TRBV7-2 and TRBJ2-5; D remains unclear. Between the trimmed V and J ends, which lost 4 bases and 3 bases, there was a span of 9 bases. Germline CDR1 is SGHTA and CDR2 is FQGNSA. This CDR3 region has 13 residues. As DNA, the CDR3 is TGTGCCAGCAGCTCGGGTCTCAAAGAGACCCAGTACTTC. It yields the protein CASSSGLKETQYF.

This chain links TRBV11-1 with TRBJ2-4, with a possible D match to TRBD2 (7 bases). The CDR3 length is 16 residues. Germline V gene lookup returns CDR1 SGHAT and CDR2 FQDESV (reference sequence). The V and J ends lost 5 bases and 3 bases respectively, with 17 bases between them. The CDR3 nucleotides read TGTGCCAGCAGCCTCGGCGGGGGCTTGGGCAAAAACATTCAGTACTTC. Its translation: CASSLGGGLGKNIQYF.

Comments on this clonotype: Just one base apart from a much larger clone, this may be a read error. The chain carries TRBV7-2 and TRBJ1-3, with D uncertain. Trimming took 8 bases from V and 0 from J, leaving 11 bases between them. Per germline, CDR1 SGHTA and CDR2 FQGNSA. The CDR3 sequence is 14 residues long. The CDR3 coding sequence is TGTGCCAGCTGCACAGCCAGCTCTGGAAACACCATATATTTT. It is translated as CASCTASSGNTIYF.

The table lists this clonotype with a few counts. The chain links TRBV4-2 to TRBJ2-3; D is ambiguous. Germline V gene data show CDR1 as LGHNA and CDR2 as YNFKEQ. V lost 0 bases and J 6 bases, leaving 4 bases between the germline ends. The CDR3 is made up of 12 amino acids. The CDR3 sequence is CASSQDEDTQYF. CDR3 in DNA: TGTGCCAGCAGCCAAGATGAGGATACGCAGTATTTT.

This rearrangement joins TRBV10-3 to TRBJ2-5; 9 bases fit TRBD2. This CDR3 region has 14 residues. From germline, CDR1 is ENHRY and CDR2 SYGVKD. In nucleotides, the CDR3 is TGTGCTACAGCGGGGGGTCAGTACCAAGAGACCCAGTACTTC. It encodes CATAGGQYQETQYF.

The gene calls are TRBV4-3 and TRBJ1-2; a weak D match, TRBD1 (6 bases). Germline CDR1 reads LGHNA; CDR2 reads YSLEER. Trimming took off 0 bases at V and 7 bases at J, with 12 bases between the two ends. The CDR3 sequence is 14 residues long. CDR3 residues: CASSQEVDSSGYTF. DNA of the CDR3: TGCGCCAGCAGCCAAGAAGTGGACAGCAGTGGCTACACCTTC.